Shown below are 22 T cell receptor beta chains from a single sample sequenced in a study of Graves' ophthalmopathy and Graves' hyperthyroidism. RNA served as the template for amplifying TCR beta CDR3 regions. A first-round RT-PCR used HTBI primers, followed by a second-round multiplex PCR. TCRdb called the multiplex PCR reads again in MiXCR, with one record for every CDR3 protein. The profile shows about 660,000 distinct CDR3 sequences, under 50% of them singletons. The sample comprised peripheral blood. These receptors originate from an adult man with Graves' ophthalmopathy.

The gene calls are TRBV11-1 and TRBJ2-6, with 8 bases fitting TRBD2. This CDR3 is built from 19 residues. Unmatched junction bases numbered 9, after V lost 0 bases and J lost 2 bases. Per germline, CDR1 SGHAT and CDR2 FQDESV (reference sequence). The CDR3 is CASSLAGGLGIPGANVLTF. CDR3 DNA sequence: TGTGCCAGCAGCTTAGCAGGGGGACTAGGGATCCCTGGGGCCAACGTCCTGACTTTC.

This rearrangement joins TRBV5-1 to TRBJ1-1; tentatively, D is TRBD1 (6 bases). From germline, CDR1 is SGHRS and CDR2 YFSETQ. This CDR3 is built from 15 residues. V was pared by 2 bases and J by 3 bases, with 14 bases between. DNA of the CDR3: TGCGCCAGCAGCTTAATGTCGGGGGCGTACACTGAAGCTTTCTTT. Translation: CASSLMSGAYTEAFF.

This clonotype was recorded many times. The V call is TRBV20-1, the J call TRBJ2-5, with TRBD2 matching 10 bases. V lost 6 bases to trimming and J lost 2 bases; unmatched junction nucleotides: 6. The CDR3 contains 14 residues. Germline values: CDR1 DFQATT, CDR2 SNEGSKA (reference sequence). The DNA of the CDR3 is TGCAGTGCCGGTTCAGCGGGAGGGCAAGAGACCCAGTACTTC. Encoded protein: CSAGSAGGQETQYF.

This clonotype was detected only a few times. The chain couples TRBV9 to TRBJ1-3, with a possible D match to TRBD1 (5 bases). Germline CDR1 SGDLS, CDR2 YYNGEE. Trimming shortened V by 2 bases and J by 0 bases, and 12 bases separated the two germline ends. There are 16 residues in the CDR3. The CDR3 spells CASSVQVGGSGNTIYF. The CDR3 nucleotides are TGTGCCAGCAGCGTCCAAGTCGGGGGCTCTGGAAACACCATATATTTT.

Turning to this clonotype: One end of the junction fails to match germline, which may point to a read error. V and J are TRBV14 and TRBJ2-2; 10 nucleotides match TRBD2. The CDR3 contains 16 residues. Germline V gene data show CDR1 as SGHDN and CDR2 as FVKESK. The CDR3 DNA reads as TGTGCCAGCAGCCCACTAGCGGGGCTCGCCTACAATGAGCAGTTTTTT. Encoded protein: CASSPLAGLAYNEQFF.

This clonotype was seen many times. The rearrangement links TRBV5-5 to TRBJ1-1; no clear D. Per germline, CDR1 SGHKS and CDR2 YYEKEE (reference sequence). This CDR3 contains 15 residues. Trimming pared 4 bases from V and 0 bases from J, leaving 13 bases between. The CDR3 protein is CASSPNSQLNTEAFF. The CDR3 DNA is TGTGCCAGCAGCCCTAATTCCCAGCTGAACACTGAAGCTTTCTTT.

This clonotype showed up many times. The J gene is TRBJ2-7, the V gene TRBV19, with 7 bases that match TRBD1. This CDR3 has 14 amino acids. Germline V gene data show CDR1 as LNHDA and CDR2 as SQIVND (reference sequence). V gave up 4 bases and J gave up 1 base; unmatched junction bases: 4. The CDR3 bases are TGTGCCAGTAGTAAATCGGACAGGTCCTACGAGCAGTACTTC. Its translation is CASSKSDRSYEQYF.

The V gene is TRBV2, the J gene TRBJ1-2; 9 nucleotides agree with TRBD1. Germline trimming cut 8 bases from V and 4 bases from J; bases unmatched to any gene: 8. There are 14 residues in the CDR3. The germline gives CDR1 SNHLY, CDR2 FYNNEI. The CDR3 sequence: CASGGTGLAYGYTF. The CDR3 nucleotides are TGTGCCAGCGGTGGGACAGGGTTGGCCTATGGCTACACCTTC.

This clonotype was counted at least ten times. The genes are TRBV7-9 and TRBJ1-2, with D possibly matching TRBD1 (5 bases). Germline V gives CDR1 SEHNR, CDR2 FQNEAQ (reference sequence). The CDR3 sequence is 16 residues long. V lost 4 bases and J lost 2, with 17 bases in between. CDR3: CASSSRAGTRNYGYTF. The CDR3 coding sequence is TGTGCCAGCAGCTCCCGTGCAGGGACTCGGAACTATGGCTACACCTTC.

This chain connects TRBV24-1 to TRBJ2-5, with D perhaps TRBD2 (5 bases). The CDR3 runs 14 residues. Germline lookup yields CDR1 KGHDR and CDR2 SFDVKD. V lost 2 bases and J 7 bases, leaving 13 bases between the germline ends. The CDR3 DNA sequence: TGTGCCACCAGTGATTGGGCGGGCAGGTCGACCCAGTACTTC. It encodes CATSDWAGRSTQYF.

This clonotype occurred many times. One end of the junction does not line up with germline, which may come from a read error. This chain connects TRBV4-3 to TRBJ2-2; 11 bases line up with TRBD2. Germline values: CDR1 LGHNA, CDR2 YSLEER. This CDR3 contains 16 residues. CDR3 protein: CASSQGTSGNTGELFF. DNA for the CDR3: TGTGCCAGCAGCCAAGGGACTAGCGGTAACACCGGGGAGCTGTTTTTT.

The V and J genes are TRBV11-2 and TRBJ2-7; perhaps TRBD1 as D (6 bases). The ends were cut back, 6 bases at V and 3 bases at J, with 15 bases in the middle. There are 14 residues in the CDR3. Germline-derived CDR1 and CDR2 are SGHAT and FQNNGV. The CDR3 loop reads CASSPRGQYYEQYF. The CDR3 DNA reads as TGTGCCAGCAGTCCCCGAGGACAGTACTACGAGCAGTACTTC.

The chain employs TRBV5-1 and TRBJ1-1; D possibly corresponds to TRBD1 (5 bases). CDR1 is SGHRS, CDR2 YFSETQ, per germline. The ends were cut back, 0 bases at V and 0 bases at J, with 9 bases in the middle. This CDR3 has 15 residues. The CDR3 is CASSLGQCMNTEAFF. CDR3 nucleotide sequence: TGCGCCAGCAGCTTGGGACAGTGCATGAACACTGAAGCTTTCTTT.

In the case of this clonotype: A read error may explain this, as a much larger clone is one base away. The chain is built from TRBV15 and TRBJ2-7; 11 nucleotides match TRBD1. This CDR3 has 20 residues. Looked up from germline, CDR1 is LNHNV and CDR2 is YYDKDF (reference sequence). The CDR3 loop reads CAASRAHPDRGRTSSYEQYF. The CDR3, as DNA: TGTGCCGCCAGCAGAGCCCACCCGGACAGGGGGCGGACGAGCTCCTACGAGCAGTACTTC.

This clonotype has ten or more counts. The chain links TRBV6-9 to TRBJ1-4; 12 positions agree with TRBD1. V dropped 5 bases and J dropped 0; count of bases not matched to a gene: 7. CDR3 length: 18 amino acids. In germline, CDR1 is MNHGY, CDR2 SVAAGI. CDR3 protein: CASSRDRGPPATNEKLFF. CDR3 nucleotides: TGTGCCAGCAGTAGGGACAGGGGGCCTCCAGCAACTAATGAAAAACTGTTTTTT.

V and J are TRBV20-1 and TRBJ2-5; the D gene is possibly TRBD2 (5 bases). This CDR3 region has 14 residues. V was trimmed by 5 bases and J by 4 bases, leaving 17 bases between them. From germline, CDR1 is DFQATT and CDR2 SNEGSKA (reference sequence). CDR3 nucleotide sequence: TGCAGTGCTTCTCGTTCTAGCCCCCCAGAGACCCAGTACTTC. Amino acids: CSASRSSPPETQYF.

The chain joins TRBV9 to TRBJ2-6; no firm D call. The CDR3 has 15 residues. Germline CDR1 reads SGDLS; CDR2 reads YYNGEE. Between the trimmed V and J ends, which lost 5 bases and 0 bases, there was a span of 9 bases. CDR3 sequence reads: CASSPLYSGANVLTF. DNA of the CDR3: TGTGCCAGCAGTCCTTTGTACTCTGGGGCCAACGTCCTGACTTTC.

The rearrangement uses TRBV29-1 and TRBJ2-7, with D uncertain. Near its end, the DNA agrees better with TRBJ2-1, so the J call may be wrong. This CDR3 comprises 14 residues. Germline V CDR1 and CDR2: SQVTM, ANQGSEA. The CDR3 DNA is TGCAGCGTTGAGGTCTCATCGGACTACAATGAGCAGTTCTTC. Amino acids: CSVEVSSDYNEQFF.

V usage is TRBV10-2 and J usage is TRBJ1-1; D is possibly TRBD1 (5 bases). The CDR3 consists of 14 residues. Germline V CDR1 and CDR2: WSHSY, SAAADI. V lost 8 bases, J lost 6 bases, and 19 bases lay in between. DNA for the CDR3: TGCGCCAGCGTGTTCCAGGGCAAAGGCGCTGAAGCTTTCTTT. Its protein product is CASVFQGKGAEAFF.

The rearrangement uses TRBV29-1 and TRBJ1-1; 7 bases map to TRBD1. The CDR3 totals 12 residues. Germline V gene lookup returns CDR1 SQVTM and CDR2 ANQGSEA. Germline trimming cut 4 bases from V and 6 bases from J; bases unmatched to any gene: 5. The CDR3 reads CSVGQGVPEAFF. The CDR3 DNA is TGCAGCGTTGGACAGGGAGTCCCTGAAGCTTTCTTT.

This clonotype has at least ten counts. The CDR3 nucleotides are TGTGCCAGCAGTGAATGGGCAGGGGGGGACGCTGAAGCTTTCTTT. Its translation is CASSEWAGGDAEAFF. V usage is TRBV25-1 and J usage is TRBJ1-1; the match to TRBD1 covers 7 bases. V gave up 1 base and J gave up 6 bases; unmatched junction bases: 8. The CDR3 sequence is 15 residues long. Germline lookup yields CDR1 MGHDK and CDR2 SYGVNS.

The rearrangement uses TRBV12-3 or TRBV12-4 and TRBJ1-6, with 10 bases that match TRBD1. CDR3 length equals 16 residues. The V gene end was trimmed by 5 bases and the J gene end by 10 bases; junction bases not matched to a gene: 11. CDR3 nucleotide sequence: TGTGCCAGCAGTCCCGGACAGGGGGTTCTCAGGTCACCCCTCCACTTT. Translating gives CASSPGQGVLRSPLHF.